This T cell receptor (beta chain) was profiled in a study of beta chain features in type 1 diabetes. Broader study findings: All four CD4+ subsets from Type 1 diabetes patients carried moderately but significantly shorter TCRB CDR3s. The naive, central memory and Treg TCRB repertoires of patients appeared to be more similar to one another than those of healthy donors. Among type 1 diabetes patients, VDJ junctions had fewer insertions and more deletions.

A note on this clone: What it binds is unknown.

All of the isolated RNA was reverse transcribed, so expressed TCRB transcripts were sequenced. Mean read depth for naive, central memory and regulatory T cell samples was about 3.6 million reads. Data came from immunoSEQ multiplex PCR; TCRdb stores just in-frame clones and leaves some out. The sample includes roughly 730,000 clones, around 15% seen only once; the top ten take less than 0.025%. CDR1 is SNHLY, CDR2 FYNNEI, per germline. This CDR3 region has 14 residues. V lost 4 bases to trimming and J lost 6 bases, with 13 bases between them. This sequence was found in a man aged 18 to 29 with type 1 diabetes. The J gene is TRBJ2-1, the V gene TRBV2, with a weak D call TRBD1 (6 bases). Material: naive CD4+ T cells from blood. The CDR3 reads CASSVRPGANEQFF. The CDR3 DNA reads as TGTGCCAGCAGTGTACGACCAGGGGCCAATGAGCAGTTCTTC.